This T cell receptor beta chain is drawn from a study of cytomegalovirus exposure and HLA in healthy donors. The CDR3 is 15 residues long. With V trimmed by 1 base and J by 7 bases, 7 bases remained unmatched. Germline CDR1 reads SGHVS; CDR2 reads FNYEAQ. This clone occurred once. Use of 60 Vbeta and 13 Jbeta primers characterized the PCR. Sequencing used immunoSEQ multiplex PCR; TCRdb keeps in-frame clones, though not all of them. Among 150,000 to 190,000 clones listed, more than 75% were seen once. The receptor was derived from a woman between 18 and 30 years old in good health and CMV-seronegative. This chain connects TRBV7-6 to TRBJ1-5, with 7 bases that match TRBD1. Specimen: PBMCs. CDR3 nucleotide sequence: TGTGCCAGCAGCTTAGGAGGACAGGCCGGCCAGCCCCAGCATTTT. Protein: CASSLGGQAGQPQHF.